The clone carrying this TCR beta chain has just a few counts. CDR1 and CDR2 (germline): LNHNV, YYDKDF (reference sequence). The CDR3 is made up of 14 amino acids. V dropped 8 bases and J dropped 2; count of bases not matched to a gene: 2. The data are from a study of radiation and T cells in renal cell carcinoma. Treatment of the sample: treatment-naive control, cytoreductive nephrectomy. The protocol was immunoSEQ multiplex PCR, while the TCRdb copy is restricted to in-frame clones and leaves out a portion. The sample has more than 15,000 clones, roughly three fifths seen once. Sequenced material: tumor tissue, taken from a patient whose treatment was nephrectomy without radiotherapy. The chain joins TRBV15 to TRBJ1-3, with 11 bases fitting TRBD1. The TCR was taken from a man aged 45-65 years with renal cell carcinoma. This CDR3 reads CATLGQGAGNTIYF. CDR3 nucleotides: TGTGCCACCTTGGGACAGGGGGCTGGAAACACCATATATTTT.